This T cell receptor beta chain was recovered during a study of identical twins. Template switching supplied a universal primer site; unique molecular identifiers were carried on the cDNA. TCRdb re-called the 5' RACE reads through MiXCR, storing one row per CDR3 protein. The sample shows around 960,000 distinct CDR3 sequences, about 12% of them seen only once. This clonotype was counted between two and nine times. Its cognate antigen is unknown. This CDR3 is 16 amino acids long. Germline lookup yields CDR1 SNHLY and CDR2 FYNNEI. The junction had 7 bases not matched to a gene; V was cut back by 6 bases and J by 0 bases. General study findings and limits: The conclusions drew on cross-sectional statistical analysis instead of tracking the same donors. Model-predicted out-of-frame TCR alpha sharing fell below observed values in monozygotic twins. Within twin pairs, the out-of-frame alpha sequences they shared showed excess low generation probability.

The sample was also reused in another study, on yellow fever vaccine responses in identical twins.

The chain is built from TRBV2 and TRBJ2-2, with 7 bases that match TRBD2. Input material: PBMCs. This receptor was identified in a woman aged 18-29 years in good health. The CDR3 DNA reads TGTGCCAGCAGACTAACTAGCGACCCGAACACCGGGGAGCTGTTTTTT. Its translation: CASRLTSDPNTGELFF.